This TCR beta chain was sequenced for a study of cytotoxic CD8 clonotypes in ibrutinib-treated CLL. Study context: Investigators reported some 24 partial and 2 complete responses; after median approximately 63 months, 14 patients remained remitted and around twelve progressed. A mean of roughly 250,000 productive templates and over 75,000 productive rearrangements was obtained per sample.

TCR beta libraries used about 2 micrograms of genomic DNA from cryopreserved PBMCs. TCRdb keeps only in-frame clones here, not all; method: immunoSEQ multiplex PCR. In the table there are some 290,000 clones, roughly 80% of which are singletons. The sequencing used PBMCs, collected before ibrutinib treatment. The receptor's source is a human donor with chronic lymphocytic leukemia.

Written as DNA, the CDR3 is TGTGCCTGGAATACAGGGTTAGATCAGCCCCAGCATTTT. Its translation is CAWNTGLDQPQHF. V gene TRBV30 combines with J gene TRBJ1-5, with D possibly matching TRBD1 (6 bases). The germline V and J ends were trimmed by 4 bases and 5 bases, with 12 bases remaining between them. Germline CDR1 is GTSNPN and CDR2 is SVGIG (reference sequence). There are 13 residues in the CDR3.